These 25 T cell receptor beta chains were all obtained from the same sample, sequenced in a study of T cells after yellow fever vaccination (dated by TCRdb to 2018 to 2020). The sample's treatment or condition label, decoded: live attenuated yellow fever vaccine strain. The library came from 5' RACE. The sample was run on an Illumina HiSeq 2500. TCRdb applied fastp at Q25 and MiXCR to the public reads, then kept only in-frame beta chains. Each CDR3 protein appears once, grouped with its most common genes and DNA. The sample table records 20,000 to 30,000 distinct CDR3 sequences; under 5.5% of these occur just once. About 12% of the sample belongs to the ten largest clones. Sequencing used PBMCs, either bulk or a sorted T-cell subset (CD4+, CD8+, memory, or dextramer-sorted; not recorded which), obtained 15 days after the yellow fever booster vaccination. These receptors were obtained from a man aged 25 to 40 who received the YFV17D yellow fever vaccine.

This clonotype was recorded many times. The V and J genes are TRBV19 and TRBJ1-1; tentatively, D is TRBD1 (5 bases). V lost 0 bases, J lost 11 bases, and 16 bases lay in between. Per the germline V gene, CDR1 is LNHDA and CDR2 is SQIVND (reference sequence). The CDR3 runs 14 residues. CDR3 sequence reads: CASSIDVRGIDAFF. The DNA of the CDR3 is TGTGCCAGTAGTATAGACGTGCGGGGCATCGACGCTTTCTTT.

This clonotype was detected many times. The rearrangement joins TRBV5-6 to TRBJ2-1, with D possibly matching TRBD1 (6 bases). Trimming took off 1 base at V and 7 bases at J, with 18 bases between the two ends. Germline CDR1 is SGHDT and CDR2 is YYEEEE. The CDR3 runs to 16 residues. The CDR3 here is CASSLIRGEVWNEQFF. The DNA for the CDR3 is TGTGCCAGCAGCTTGATCAGGGGCGAAGTGTGGAATGAGCAGTTCTTC. Variable domain in full (rest from reference TRBV5-6 and TRBJ2-1): DAGVTQSPTHLIKTRGQQVTLRCSPKSGHDTVSWYQQALGQGPQFIFQYYEEEERQRGNFPDRFSGHQFPNYSSELNVNALLLGDSALYLCASSLIRGEVWNEQFFGPGTRLTVL.

The sample holds many counts of this clonotype. The chain links TRBV7-2 to TRBJ2-7; 11 bases fit TRBD2. The CDR3 spans 16 residues. The ends lost 5 bases at V and 3 bases at J; junction bases unmatched: 9. Germline CDR1 SGHTA, CDR2 FQGNSA. Written as DNA, the CDR3 is TGTGCCAGCAGCGCTTCTAGCGGGAGGATTGGCTACGAGCAGTACTTC. This gives the protein CASSASSGRIGYEQYF.

This clonotype appeared many times. The rearrangement joins TRBV6-5 to TRBJ1-6; D gene ambiguous. V lost 0 bases, J lost 0 bases, and 6 bases lay in between. The CDR3 is 16 residues long. The germline gives CDR1 MNHEY, CDR2 SVGAGI. The CDR3 loop is CASSYSGSSYNSPLHF. The CDR3 DNA reads TGTGCCAGCAGTTACTCGGGAAGCTCCTATAATTCACCCCTCCACTTT.

Ten or more counts support this clonotype. The V gene is TRBV12-3 or TRBV12-4, the J gene TRBJ2-7; no reliable D call. This CDR3 comprises 14 residues. Trimming removed 3 bases at V and 6 bases at J, with 15 bases between. CDR3 in amino acids: CASSFRLPGVEQYF. In DNA form, the CDR3 reads TGTGCCAGCAGTTTTCGGCTCCCTGGTGTCGAGCAGTACTTC.

This clonotype was counted at least ten times. This chain connects TRBV4-3 to TRBJ2-1, with a weak D call TRBD2 (5 bases). Trimming shortened V by 1 base and J by 14 bases, and 27 bases separated the two germline ends. Germline CDR1 and CDR2: LGHNA and YSLEER. This CDR3 region has 17 residues. The CDR3 region has the DNA TGCGCCAGCAGCCAAGCCTTTCCCCCTCTAGCAGGTGAATGGGAGTTCTTC. Residues: CASSQAFPPLAGEWEFF.

This clonotype was found many times. The chain joins TRBV2 to TRBJ2-7; TRBD1 or TRBD2 may be the D gene (7 bases each). Germline CDR1 is SNHLY and CDR2 is FYNNEI. The CDR3 is 14 residues long. V lost 7 bases and J 4 bases, leaving 17 bases between the germline ends. This chain's CDR3 is CASIGSGGVYEQYF. The DNA for the CDR3 is TGTGCCAGCATCGGCTCAGGGGGGGTATACGAGCAGTACTTC.

A word on this clonotype: This may come from a read error, since a much larger clone is one base off. The gene calls are TRBV3-1 and TRBJ2-1; no clear D gene. From germline, CDR1 is LGHDT and CDR2 YNNKEL (reference sequence). The V end lost 3 bases, the J end lost 6 bases, and 6 bases lay between the germline ends. The CDR3 totals 12 residues. As DNA, the CDR3 is TGTGCCAGCAGCCACCAGTGCAATGAGCAGTTCTTC. Protein: CASSHQCNEQFF.

By its share, this clonotype is medium-sized. The chain carries TRBV27 and TRBJ2-1; 10 nucleotides match TRBD2. Germline assignment: CDR1 MNHEY and CDR2 SMNVEV (reference sequence). The V gene end was trimmed by 1 base and the J gene end by 8 bases; junction bases not matched to a gene: 17. The CDR3 runs to 19 residues. The CDR3 here is CASSLYGGGFRLAGYEQFF. The CDR3 bases are TGTGCCAGCAGTTTATACGGGGGAGGATTTCGACTAGCGGGCTATGAGCAGTTCTTC.

This clonotype was observed at least ten times. V gene TRBV29-1 combines with J gene TRBJ2-1, with TRBD2 identical over 8 bases. There are 12 residues in the CDR3. CDR1 SQVTM and CDR2 ANQGSEA come from the germline V gene. Trimming cost V 8 bases and J 6 bases; bases outside gene matches: 6. CDR3 residues: CSSRTSGNEQFF. The CDR3 region has the DNA TGCAGCTCACGCACTAGCGGCAATGAGCAGTTCTTC.

This clonotype was counted at least ten times. The chain links TRBV4-1 to TRBJ2-3; D not resolved. This CDR3 region has 14 residues. From germline, CDR1 is MGHRA and CDR2 YSYEKL. Between the trimmed V and J ends, which lost 2 bases and 6 bases, there was a span of 12 bases. The CDR3 sequence is CASSQSYSADTQYF. The CDR3 DNA reads as TGCGCCAGCAGCCAATCCTACAGCGCGGATACGCAGTATTTT.

This clonotype was seen many times. The V gene is TRBV7-9, the J gene TRBJ1-2; D remains ambiguous. The CDR3 loop spans 15 amino acids. The germline gives CDR1 SEHNR, CDR2 FQNEAQ (reference sequence). The V end lost 5 bases, the J end lost 7 bases, and 20 bases lay between the germline ends. The CDR3 sequence is CASSLISEPGGGYTF. Here the CDR3 DNA reads TGTGCCAGCAGCCTCATATCCGAGCCCGGTGGTGGCTACACCTTC.

This clonotype was recorded at least ten times. This chain connects TRBV7-2 to TRBJ1-3; D is perhaps TRBD1 (5 bases). V dropped 7 bases and J dropped 1 base, with 17 bases sitting between them. CDR3 length: 16 amino acids. Germline V CDR1 and CDR2: SGHTA, FQGNSA. CDR3 coding DNA: TGTGCCAGCAATCCTGAATTGGGGCTTTCTGGAAACACCATATATTTT. Its translation: CASNPELGLSGNTIYF.

This clonotype has ten or more counts. This rearrangement joins TRBV5-6 to TRBJ1-1; D is ambiguous. V was pared by 3 bases and J by 0 bases, with 12 bases between. Germline V CDR1 and CDR2: SGHDT, YYEEEE. The CDR3 consists of 15 residues. This chain's CDR3 is CASSSIRRLNTEAFF. CDR3 coding DNA: TGTGCCAGCAGCTCAATCAGGCGTCTGAACACTGAAGCTTTCTTT.

This clonotype was counted many times. The CDR3 region is CASSRPGRTSTDTQYF. The CDR3 nucleotides are TGTGCCAGCAGCCGTCCGGGAAGAACTAGCACAGATACGCAGTATTTT. The chain couples TRBV5-6 to TRBJ2-3, with TRBD2 as a possible D gene (5 bases). This CDR3 contains 16 residues. Germline CDR1 reads SGHDT; CDR2 reads YYEEEE. Deletions cut 4 bases from V and 0 bases from J, with 15 bases between.

Regarding this clonotype: With a much larger clone just one base away, this may be a read error. The chain combines TRBV4-1 with TRBJ1-2; no definite D call. The germline V gene encodes CDR1 MGHRA and CDR2 YSYEKL. The CDR3 length is 12 residues. The CDR3 coding sequence is TGCTCCAGCAGCCAAGCAGCTAGTGGCTACACCTTC. Residues: CSSSQAASGYTF.

The chain uses TRBV7-3 and TRBJ2-1; D possibly corresponds to TRBD2 (5 bases). The CDR3 is made up of 13 amino acids. Looked up from germline, CDR1 is SGHTA and CDR2 is FQGTGA. With 1 base removed from V and 9 bases from J, the gap between germline ends came to 10 bases. CDR3 sequence (DNA): TGTGCCAGCAGCTTAAACCCGGAGGCTGAGCAGTTCTTC. Translating it yields CASSLNPEAEQFF.

This clonotype occurred many times. Written as DNA, the CDR3 is TGTGCCAGCAGCCTCCAGGGTATCTTGGGGACCCAGTACTTC. Translating gives CASSLQGILGTQYF. The V gene is TRBV7-2, the J gene TRBJ2-5, with a weak D call TRBD1 (5 bases). V was pared by 5 bases and J by 7 bases, with 17 bases between. The CDR3 loop spans 14 amino acids. The V gene's germline CDR1 is SGHTA and CDR2 FQGNSA.

This clonotype was picked up many times. V and J are TRBV20-1 and TRBJ1-2, with 7 bases fitting TRBD1. The V and J ends lost 6 bases and 4 bases, in that order; junction bases with no gene match: 14. CDR3 length: 15 amino acids. Germline loops: CDR1 DFQATT, CDR2 SNEGSKA (reference sequence). CDR3 bases: TGCAGTGCAACCTATCAGGGGGAGAAATTCTATGGCTACACCTTC. Its translation: CSATYQGEKFYGYTF.

This clonotype occurred many times. One end of the junction is discordant with germline, which a read error may explain. J is TRBJ1-2 and V is TRBV10-3; TRBD1 might be the D (6 bases). The CDR3 contains 15 residues. Germline lookup yields CDR1 ENHRY and CDR2 SYGVKD. CDR3 nucleotides: TGTGCCATCACCCTAGGGGACAAGCTTAAGACGTCCATGGCCTTC. Its protein product is CAITLGDKLKTSMAF.

In this sample, this clonotype turned up many times. The chain is built from TRBV24-1 and TRBJ2-7, with D possibly being TRBD1 (6 bases). Germline V gene sequence: CDR1 KGHDR, CDR2 SFDVKD. V lost 3 bases to trimming and J lost 9 bases, with 14 bases between them. The CDR3 has 13 amino acids. CDR3 sequence: CATSDKVTGLQYF. In DNA form, the CDR3 reads TGTGCCACCAGTGATAAAGTGACAGGTCTGCAGTACTTC.

This clonotype was seen repeatedly, ten times or more. The CDR3 nucleotides are TGTGCCAGCAGCTTAGTAGCGACGGGGCCAGGCGCTAATCAGCCCCAGCATTTT. This codes for CASSLVATGPGANQPQHF. The V and J genes are TRBV11-3 and TRBJ1-5, with a weak D call TRBD1 (5 bases). This CDR3 spans 18 amino acids. In germline, CDR1 is SGHNT, CDR2 YENEEA. Trimming removed 1 base at V and 4 bases at J, with 20 bases between.

There are many counts of this clonotype. This chain uses TRBV5-1 with TRBJ2-1, with TRBD1 matching over 9 bases. Germline V gene data show CDR1 as SGHRS and CDR2 as YFSETQ. The CDR3 sequence is 15 residues long. V was pared by 3 bases and J by 5 bases, with 6 bases of the junction left unmatched. The CDR3 sequence is CASSYGTGTNNEQFF. The CDR3 DNA reads as TGCGCCAGCAGCTACGGGACAGGGACTAACAATGAGCAGTTCTTC. Together with reference TRBV5-1 and TRBJ2-1, the CDR3 gives the full variable domain: KAGVTQTPRYLIKTRGQQVTLSCSPISGHRSVSWYQQTPGQGLQFLFEYFSETQRNKGNFPGRFSGRQFSNSRSEMNVSTLELGDSALYLCASSYGTGTNNEQFFGPGTRLTVL.

Concerning this clonotype: A read error may be the cause here, since a much bigger clone is one base away. The chain recombines TRBV2 with TRBJ2-1, with 10 bases fitting TRBD2. V gave up 8 bases and J gave up 8 bases; unmatched junction bases: 21. Looked up from germline, CDR1 is SNHLY and CDR2 is FYNNEI. This CDR3 spans 18 amino acids. CDR3 in amino acids: CASCAPILAGSFVYEQFF. CDR3 bases: TGTGCCAGCTGTGCCCCTATACTAGCGGGAAGCTTTGTCTATGAGCAGTTCTTC.

This clonotype was seen ten or more times. The rearrangement links TRBV20-1 to TRBJ2-3; 7 bases fit TRBD2. From germline, CDR1 is DFQATT and CDR2 SNEGSKA (reference sequence). This CDR3 has 16 residues. J gave up 2 bases and V 4 bases, and 12 bases lay outside the gene matches. The CDR3 sequence is CSATRLADLHTDTQYF. The CDR3 bases are TGCAGTGCTACCCGTCTAGCGGACCTCCACACAGATACGCAGTATTTT.